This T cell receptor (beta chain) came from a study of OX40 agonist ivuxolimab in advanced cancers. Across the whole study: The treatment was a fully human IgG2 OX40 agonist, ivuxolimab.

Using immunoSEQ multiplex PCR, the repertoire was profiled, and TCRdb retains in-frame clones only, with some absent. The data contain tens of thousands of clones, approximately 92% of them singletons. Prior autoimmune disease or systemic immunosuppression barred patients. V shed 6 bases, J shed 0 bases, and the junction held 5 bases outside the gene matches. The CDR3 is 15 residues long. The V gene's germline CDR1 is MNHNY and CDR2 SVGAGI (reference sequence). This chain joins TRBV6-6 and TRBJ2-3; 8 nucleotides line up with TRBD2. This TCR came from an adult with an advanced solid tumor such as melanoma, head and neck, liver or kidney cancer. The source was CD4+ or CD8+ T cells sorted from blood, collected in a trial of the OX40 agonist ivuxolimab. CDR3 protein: CASRAGTSSTDTQYF. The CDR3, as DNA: TGTGCCAGCAGGGCAGGGACTAGTAGCACAGATACGCAGTATTTT.